This TCR beta chain was sequenced for a study of blood T cell repertoires in COVID-19. TCRdb's table, derived via immunoSEQ multiplex PCR, lists solely in-frame clones and lacks some. This table holds about 190,000 clones, 65% to 85% found once. This clone has a single count. The CDR3 runs 12 residues. Deletions cut 6 bases from V and 10 bases from J, with 13 bases between. Germline V CDR1 and CDR2: SNHLY, FYNNEI. Input material: peripheral blood. The source of this sequence is a man aged 55 to 70 with active or convalescent COVID-19. The chain recombines TRBV2 with TRBJ2-4, with unresolved D. This CDR3 reads CASSPTSAIQYF. The CDR3 nucleotides are TGTGCCAGCAGCCCGACATCAGCTATTCAGTACTTC.